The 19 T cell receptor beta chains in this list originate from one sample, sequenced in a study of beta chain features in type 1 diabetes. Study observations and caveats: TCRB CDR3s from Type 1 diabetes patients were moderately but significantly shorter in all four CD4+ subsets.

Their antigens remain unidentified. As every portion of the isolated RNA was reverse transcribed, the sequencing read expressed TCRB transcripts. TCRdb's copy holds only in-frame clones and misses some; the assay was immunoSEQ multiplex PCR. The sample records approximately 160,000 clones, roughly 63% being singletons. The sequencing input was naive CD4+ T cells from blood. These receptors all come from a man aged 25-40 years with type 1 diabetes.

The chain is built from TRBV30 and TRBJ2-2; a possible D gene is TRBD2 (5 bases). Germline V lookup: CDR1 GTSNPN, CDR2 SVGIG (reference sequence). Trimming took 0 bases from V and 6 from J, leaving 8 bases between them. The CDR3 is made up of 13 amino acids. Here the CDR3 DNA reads TGTGCCTGGAGTGTATTGGAGGCCGGGGAGCTGTTTTTT. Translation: CAWSVLEAGELFF. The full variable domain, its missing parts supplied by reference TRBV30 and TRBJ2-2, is SQTIHQWPATLVQPVGSPLSLECTVEGTSNPNLYWYRQAAGRGLQLLFYSVGIGQISSEVPQNLSASRPQDRQFILSSKKLLLSDSGFYLCAWSVLEAGELFFGEGSRLTVL.

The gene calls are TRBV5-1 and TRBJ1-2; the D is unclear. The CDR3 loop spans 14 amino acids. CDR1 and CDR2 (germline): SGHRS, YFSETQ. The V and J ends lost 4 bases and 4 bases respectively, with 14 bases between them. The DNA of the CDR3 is TGCGCCAGCAGCCCCCAGGCGGAGACCTATGGCTACACCTTC. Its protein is CASSPQAETYGYTF.

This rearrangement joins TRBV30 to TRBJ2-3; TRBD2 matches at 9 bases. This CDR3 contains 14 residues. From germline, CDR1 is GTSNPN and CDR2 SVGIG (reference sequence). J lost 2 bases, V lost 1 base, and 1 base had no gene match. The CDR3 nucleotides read TGTGCCTGGAGTGGACTAGCGGACACAGATACGCAGTATTTT. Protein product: CAWSGLADTDTQYF.

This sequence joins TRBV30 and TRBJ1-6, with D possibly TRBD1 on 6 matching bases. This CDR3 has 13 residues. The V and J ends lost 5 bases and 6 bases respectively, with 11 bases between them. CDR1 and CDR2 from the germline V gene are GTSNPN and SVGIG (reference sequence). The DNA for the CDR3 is TGTGCCTGGGCAGGACAGATTAATTCACCCCTCCACTTT. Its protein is CAWAGQINSPLHF.

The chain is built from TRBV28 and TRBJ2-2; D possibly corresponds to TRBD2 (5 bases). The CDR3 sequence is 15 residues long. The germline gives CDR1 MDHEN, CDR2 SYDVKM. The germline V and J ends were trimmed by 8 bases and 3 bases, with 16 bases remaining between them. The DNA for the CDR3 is TGTGCCAGCCTGAAGGAGGAAGGTTACACCGGGGAGCTGTTTTTT. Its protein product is CASLKEEGYTGELFF.

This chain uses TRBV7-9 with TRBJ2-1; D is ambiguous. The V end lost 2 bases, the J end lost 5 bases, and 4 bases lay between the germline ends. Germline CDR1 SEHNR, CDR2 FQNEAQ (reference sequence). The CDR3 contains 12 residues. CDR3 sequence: CASSLTNNEQFF. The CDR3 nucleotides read TGTGCCAGCAGCTTAACGAACAATGAGCAGTTCTTC.

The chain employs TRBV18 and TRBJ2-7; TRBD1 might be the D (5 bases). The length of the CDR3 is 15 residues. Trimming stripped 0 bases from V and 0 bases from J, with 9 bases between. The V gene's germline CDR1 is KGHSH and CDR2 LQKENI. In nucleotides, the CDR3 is TGTGCCAGCTCACCACCGGGGCCAGGCTCCTACGAGCAGTACTTC. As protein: CASSPPGPGSYEQYF.

CDR3 loop: CASSRPGTGNNEQFF. Written as DNA, the CDR3 is TGTGCCAGCAGTCGTCCCGGGACAGGGAACAATGAGCAGTTCTTC. V usage is TRBV5-4 and J usage is TRBJ2-1; 9 nucleotides match TRBD1. Germline loops: CDR1 SGHNT, CDR2 YYREEE (reference sequence). Germline trimming cut 5 bases from V and 5 bases from J; bases unmatched to any gene: 8. The CDR3 covers 15 residues.

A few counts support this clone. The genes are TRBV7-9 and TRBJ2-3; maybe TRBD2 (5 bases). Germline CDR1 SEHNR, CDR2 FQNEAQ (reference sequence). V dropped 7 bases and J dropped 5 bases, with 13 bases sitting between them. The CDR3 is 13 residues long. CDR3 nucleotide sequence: TGTGCCAGCATCCTCCTACGGGGAGATACGCAGTATTTT. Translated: CASILLRGDTQYF.

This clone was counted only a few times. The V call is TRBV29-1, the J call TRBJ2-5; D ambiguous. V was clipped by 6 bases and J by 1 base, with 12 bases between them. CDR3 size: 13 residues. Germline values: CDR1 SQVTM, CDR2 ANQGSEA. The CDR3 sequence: CSVANYSQETQYF. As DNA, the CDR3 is TGCAGCGTCGCAAACTATTCCCAAGAGACCCAGTACTTC.

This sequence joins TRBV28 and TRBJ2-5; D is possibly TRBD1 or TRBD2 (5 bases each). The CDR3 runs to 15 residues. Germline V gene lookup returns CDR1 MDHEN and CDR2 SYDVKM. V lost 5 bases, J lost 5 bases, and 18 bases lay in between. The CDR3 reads CASSGDLISTETQYF. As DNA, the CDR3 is TGTGCCAGCAGTGGGGACCTTATCTCAACGGAGACCCAGTACTTC. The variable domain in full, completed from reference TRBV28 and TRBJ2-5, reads DVKVTQSSRYLVKRTGEKVFLECVQDMDHENMFWYRQDPGLGLRLIYFSYDVKMKEKGDIPEGYSVSREKKERFSLILESASTNQTSMYLCASSGDLISTETQYFGPGTRLLVL.

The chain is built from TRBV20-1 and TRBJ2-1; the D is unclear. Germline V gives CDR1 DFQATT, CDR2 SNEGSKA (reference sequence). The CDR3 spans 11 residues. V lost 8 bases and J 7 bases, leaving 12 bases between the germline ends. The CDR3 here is CSLGLWNEQFF. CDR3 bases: TGCAGTCTTGGCCTTTGGAATGAGCAGTTCTTC.

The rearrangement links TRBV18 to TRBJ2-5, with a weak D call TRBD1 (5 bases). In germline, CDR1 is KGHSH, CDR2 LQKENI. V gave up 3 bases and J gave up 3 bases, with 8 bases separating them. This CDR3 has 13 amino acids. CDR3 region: CASSPTEKETQYF. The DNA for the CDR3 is TGTGCCAGCTCACCGACAGAGAAAGAGACCCAGTACTTC.

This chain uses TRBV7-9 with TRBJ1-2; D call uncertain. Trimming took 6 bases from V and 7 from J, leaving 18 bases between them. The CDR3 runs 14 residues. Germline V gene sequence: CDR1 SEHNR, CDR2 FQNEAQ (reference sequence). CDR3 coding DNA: TGTGCCAGCAGACCTCAAGGGATATGGGCTGGCTACACCTTC. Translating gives CASRPQGIWAGYTF.

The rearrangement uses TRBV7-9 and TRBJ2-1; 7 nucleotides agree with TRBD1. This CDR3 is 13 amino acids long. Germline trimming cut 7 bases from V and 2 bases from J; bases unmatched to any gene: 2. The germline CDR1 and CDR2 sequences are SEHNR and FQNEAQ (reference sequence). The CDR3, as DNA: TGTGCCAGCAACAGGGGACCCTACAATGAGCAGTTCTTC. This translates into CASNRGPYNEQFF.

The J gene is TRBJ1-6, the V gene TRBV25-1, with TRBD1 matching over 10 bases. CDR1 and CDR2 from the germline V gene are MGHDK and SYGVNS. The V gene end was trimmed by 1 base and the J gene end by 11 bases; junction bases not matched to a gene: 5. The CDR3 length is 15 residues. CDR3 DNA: TGTGCCAGCAGTGAATTTGGGACAGGGGTTGCACCCCTCCACTTT. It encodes CASSEFGTGVAPLHF.

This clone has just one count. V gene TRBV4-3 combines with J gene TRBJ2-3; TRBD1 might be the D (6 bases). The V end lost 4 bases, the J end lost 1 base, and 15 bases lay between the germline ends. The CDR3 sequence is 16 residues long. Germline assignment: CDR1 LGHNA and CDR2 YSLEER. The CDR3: CASSLGLQGGTDTQYF. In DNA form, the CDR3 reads TGCGCCAGCAGCCTGGGCCTACAGGGAGGCACAGATACGCAGTATTTT.

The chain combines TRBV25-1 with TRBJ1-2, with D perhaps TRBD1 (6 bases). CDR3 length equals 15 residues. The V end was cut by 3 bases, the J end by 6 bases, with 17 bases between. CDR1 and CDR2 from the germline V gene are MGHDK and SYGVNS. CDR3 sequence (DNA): TGTGCCAGCAGTGACTTTTCTGGCAGGGGTAATGGCTACACCTTC. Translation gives CASSDFSGRGNGYTF.

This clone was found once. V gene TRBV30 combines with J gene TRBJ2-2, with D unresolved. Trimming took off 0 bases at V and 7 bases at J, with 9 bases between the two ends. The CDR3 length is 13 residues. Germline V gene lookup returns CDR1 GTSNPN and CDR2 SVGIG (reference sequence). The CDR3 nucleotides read TGTGCCTGGAGTGTACTCAAAGTCGGGGAGCTGTTTTTT. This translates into CAWSVLKVGELFF.